This T cell receptor beta chain derives from a study of blood T cell repertoires in COVID-19 (dated by TCRdb to 2018 to 2021). At the level of the whole study: Samples from collaborators originated in the United States, Italy and Spain and spanned both the acute and convalescent phases of COVID-19. Samples came from the ongoing ImmuneRACE study (first 160 participants) plus 1,254 subjects from 6 global collaborators. The repertoires were released in a freely available public database intended as a resource for research on the immune response to SARS-CoV-2. HLA class I and class II types, where available, came from metadata supplied by the sample provider rather than from assay-based typing. Nearly every sample came with metadata listing a de-identified subject ID, COVID-19 status, age in years and sex. The prospective study material was composed of cDNA or gDNA derived from T cells, B-cell-depleted T cells, or PBMCs. The dataset comprised deeply sampled blood TCRbeta repertoires from subjects exposed to, actively infected with, or recovered from COVID-19. The full study reports these points: Clinical and demographic metadata were provided uncurated, with the amount varying by source and participant.

The CDR3 sequence holds 15 residues, the cysteine and phenylalanine included. Only CDR3 DNA is held: 45 bases, read in frame from base 1. From a lookup of the germline V gene, CDR1 and CDR2 are LGHNA and YNFKEQ. V ends up 4 bases short and J 4 bases short, with an unmatched junction base count of 2. On this clone itself: The antigen it binds to is not known. There are no base qualities to consult, and no much larger clone falls within one base.

TCRbeta CDR3 regions were amplified from genomic DNA by means of the immunoSEQ Assay, a bias-controlled multiplex PCR. Per the original workflow: The number of nucleated cells in each sample was estimated by amplification of reference gene primers within the assay. To quantify the absolute abundance of each unique TCRbeta CDR3 rearrangement, sequence reads were collapsed and filtered. Productive Simpson clonality was computed per sample as the square root of Simpson's diversity index over productive rearrangements. Not all clones reach the TCRdb copy of this immuneACCESS table, which keeps in-frame sequences only. Checked studies attribute under half of the gap to unresolved V genes and leave the rest unexplained. For V, J and clone size, that table is used; D and trimming come from the DNA. The sample table records around 100,000 clones; roughly 90% of these occur just once. Approximately 3.5% of the sample belongs to the ten largest clones.

Each collaborating institution followed its own protocols to collect whole blood in K2EDTA tubes. Collaborator samples were shipped for TCRbeta analysis as frozen whole blood, isolated PBMCs, or DNA extracted from either sample type. Sequencing was carried out using peripheral blood. The V gene is TRBV4-2 and the J gene is TRBJ2-1; TRBD2 aligns with 12 central bases. This clonotype originated in an older woman with acute or convalescent COVID-19. The nucleotide sequence reads TGTGCCAGCAGCCCAGGGACTAGCGGGTACAATGAGCAGTTCTTC. Its protein is CASSPGTSGYNEQFF.